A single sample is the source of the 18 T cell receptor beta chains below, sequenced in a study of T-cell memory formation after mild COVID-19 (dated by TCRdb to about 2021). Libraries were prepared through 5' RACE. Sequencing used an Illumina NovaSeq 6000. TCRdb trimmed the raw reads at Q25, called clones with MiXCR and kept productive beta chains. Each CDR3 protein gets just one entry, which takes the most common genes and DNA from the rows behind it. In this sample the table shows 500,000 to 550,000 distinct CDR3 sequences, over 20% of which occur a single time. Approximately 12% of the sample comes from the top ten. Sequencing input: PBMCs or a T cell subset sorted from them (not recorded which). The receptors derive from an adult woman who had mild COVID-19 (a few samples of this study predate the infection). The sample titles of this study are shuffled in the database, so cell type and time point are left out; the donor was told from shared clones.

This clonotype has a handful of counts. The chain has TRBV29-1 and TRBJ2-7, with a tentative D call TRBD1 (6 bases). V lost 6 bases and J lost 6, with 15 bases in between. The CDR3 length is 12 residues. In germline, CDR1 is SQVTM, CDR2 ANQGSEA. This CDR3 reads CSVMGRGGEQYF. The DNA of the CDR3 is TGCAGCGTGATGGGGAGAGGGGGCGAGCAGTACTTC.

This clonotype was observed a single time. Here the CDR3 reads CASSRGWTGSHNEQFF. As DNA, the CDR3 is TGTGCCAGCAGCCGTGGGTGGACAGGGAGCCACAATGAGCAGTTCTTC. J is TRBJ2-1 and V is TRBV11-3, with 8 bases aligning to TRBD1. The trim removed 5 bases at V and 5 bases at J, leaving 11 bases unmatched. CDR1 is SGHNT and CDR2 is YENEEA in the germline V gene. The CDR3 totals 16 residues.

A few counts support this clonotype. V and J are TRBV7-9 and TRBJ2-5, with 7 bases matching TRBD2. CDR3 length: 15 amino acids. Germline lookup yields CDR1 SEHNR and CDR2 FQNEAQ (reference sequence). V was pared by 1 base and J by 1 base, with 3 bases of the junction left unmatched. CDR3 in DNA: TGTGCCAGCAGCTTAGTAGGGGAGGGCCAAGAGACCCAGTACTTC. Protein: CASSLVGEGQETQYF.

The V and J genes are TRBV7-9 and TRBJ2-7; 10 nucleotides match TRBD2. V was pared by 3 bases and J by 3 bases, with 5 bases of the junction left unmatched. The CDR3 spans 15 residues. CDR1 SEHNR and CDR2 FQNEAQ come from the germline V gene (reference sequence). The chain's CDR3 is CASSFPASGSYEQYF. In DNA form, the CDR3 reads TGTGCCAGCAGCTTCCCGGCTAGCGGGAGCTACGAGCAGTACTTC. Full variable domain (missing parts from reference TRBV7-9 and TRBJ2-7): DTGVSQNPRHKITKRGQNVTFRCDPISEHNRLYWYRQTLGQGPEFLTYFQNEAQLEKSRLLSDRFSAERPKGSFSTLEIQRTEQGDSAMYLCASSFPASGSYEQYFGPGTRLTVT.

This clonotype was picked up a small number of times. CDR3 sequence reads: CASSSYGYTF. In DNA form, the CDR3 reads TGTGCCAGCAGTTCGTATGGCTACACCTTC. The J gene is TRBJ1-2, the V gene TRBV2; D not certain. CDR1 SNHLY and CDR2 FYNNEI come from the germline V gene. The CDR3 extends over 10 amino acids. V dropped 5 bases and J dropped 5 bases, with 3 bases sitting between them.

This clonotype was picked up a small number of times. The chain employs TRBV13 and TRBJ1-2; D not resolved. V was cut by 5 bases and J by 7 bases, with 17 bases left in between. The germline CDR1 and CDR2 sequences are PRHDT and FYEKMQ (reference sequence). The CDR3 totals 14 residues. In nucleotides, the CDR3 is TGTGCCAGCAGCCCCAACCCTGGGGTGCGTGGCTACACCTTC. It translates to CASSPNPGVRGYTF.

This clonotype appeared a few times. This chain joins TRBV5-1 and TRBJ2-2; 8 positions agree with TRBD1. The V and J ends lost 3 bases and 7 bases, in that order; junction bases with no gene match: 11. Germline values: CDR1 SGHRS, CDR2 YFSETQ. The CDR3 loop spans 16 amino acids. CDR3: CASSSWTGRVDGELFF. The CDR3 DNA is TGCGCCAGCAGCTCATGGACAGGGCGAGTTGACGGGGAGCTGTTTTTT.

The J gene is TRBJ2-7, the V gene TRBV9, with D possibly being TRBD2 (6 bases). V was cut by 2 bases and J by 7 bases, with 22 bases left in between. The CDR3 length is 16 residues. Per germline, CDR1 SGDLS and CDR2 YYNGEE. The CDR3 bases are TGTGCCAGCAGCGTTCGCCCGGGACTCCCTTGGGGAGAGCAGTACTTC. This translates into CASSVRPGLPWGEQYF.

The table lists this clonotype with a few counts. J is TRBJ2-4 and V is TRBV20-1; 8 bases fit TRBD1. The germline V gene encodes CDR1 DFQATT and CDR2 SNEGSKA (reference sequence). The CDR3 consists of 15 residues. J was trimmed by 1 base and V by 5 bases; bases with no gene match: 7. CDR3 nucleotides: TGCAGTGCTCCCTCCAGGGGGCCCGCCAAAAACATTCAGTACTTC. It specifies CSAPSRGPAKNIQYF.

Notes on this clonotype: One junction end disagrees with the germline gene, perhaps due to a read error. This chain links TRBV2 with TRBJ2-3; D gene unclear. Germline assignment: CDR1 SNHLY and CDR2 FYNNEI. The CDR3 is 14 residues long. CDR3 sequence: CDSIRPINGDTQYF. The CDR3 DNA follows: TGTGACAGCATTAGACCCATAAACGGGGATACGCAGTATTTT.

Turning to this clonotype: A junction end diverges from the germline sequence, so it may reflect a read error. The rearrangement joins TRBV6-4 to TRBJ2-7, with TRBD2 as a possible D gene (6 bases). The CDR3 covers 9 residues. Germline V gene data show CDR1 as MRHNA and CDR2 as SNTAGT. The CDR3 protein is CASPRDLPF. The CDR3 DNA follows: TGTGCCAGCCCCCGGGACTTGCCATTC.

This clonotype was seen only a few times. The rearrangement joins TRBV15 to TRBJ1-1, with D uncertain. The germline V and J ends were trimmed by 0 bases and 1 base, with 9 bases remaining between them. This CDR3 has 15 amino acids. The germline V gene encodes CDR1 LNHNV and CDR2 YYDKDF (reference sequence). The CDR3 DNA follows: TGTGCCACCAGCAGAGACCCCGGACCGAACACTGAAGCTTTCTTT. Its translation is CATSRDPGPNTEAFF.

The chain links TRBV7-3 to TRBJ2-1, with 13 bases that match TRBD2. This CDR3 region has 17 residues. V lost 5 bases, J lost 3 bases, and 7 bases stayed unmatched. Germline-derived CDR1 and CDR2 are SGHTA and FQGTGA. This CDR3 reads CASSPRTSGGDYNEQFF. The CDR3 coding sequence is TGTGCCAGCAGCCCGAGGACTAGCGGGGGCGACTACAATGAGCAGTTCTTC.

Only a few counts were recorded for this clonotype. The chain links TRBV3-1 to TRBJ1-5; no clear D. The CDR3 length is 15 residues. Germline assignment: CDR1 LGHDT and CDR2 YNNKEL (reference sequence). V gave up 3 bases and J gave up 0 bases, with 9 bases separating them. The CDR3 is CASSQGVNSNQPQHF. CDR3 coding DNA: TGTGCCAGCAGCCAGGGCGTGAATAGCAATCAGCCCCAGCATTTT.

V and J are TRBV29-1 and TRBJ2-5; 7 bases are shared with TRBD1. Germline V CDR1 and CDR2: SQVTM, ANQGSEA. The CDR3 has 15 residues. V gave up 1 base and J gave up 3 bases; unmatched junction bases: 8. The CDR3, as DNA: TGCAGCGTTGAAGGCACAGGGGTTCGGGAAGAGACCCAGTACTTC. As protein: CSVEGTGVREETQYF.

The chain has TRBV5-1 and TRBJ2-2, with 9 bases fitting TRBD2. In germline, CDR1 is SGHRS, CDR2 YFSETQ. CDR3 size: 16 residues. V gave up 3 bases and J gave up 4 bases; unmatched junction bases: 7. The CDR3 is CASSYGSGRTTGELFF. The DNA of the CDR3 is TGCGCCAGCAGCTATGGTAGCGGGAGAACCACCGGGGAGCTGTTTTTT.

The CDR3 nucleotides are TGTGCCAGCACCCAGACTAGCGGGATCACAGATACGCAGTATTTT. Translated: CASTQTSGITDTQYF. This chain uses TRBV6-5 with TRBJ2-3; 11 nucleotides match TRBD2. Germline V gene sequence: CDR1 MNHEY, CDR2 SVGAGI. The CDR3 has 15 amino acids. V was clipped by 7 bases and J by 2 bases; unmatched bases: 5.

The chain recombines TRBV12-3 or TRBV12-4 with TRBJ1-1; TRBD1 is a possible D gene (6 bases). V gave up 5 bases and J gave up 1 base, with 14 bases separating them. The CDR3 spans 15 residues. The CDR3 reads CASSRHGGPNTEAFF. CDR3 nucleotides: TGTGCCAGCAGTCGTCACGGGGGCCCGAACACTGAAGCTTTCTTT.